A few counts support the clone carrying this T cell receptor beta chain. Amplification targeted TCR beta CDR3 regions from RNA transcripts. In the first-round RT-PCR of the TCR CDR3, the HTBI primer set was used. MiXCR, applied by TCRdb to the multiplex PCR reads, yields one record per CDR3 protein. Of approximately 710,000 distinct CDR3 sequences listed, approximately 15% are singletons. This sample was taken from a study of T cells in Graves' hyperthyroidism and ophthalmopathy. The sequenced sample was blood. The origin of this receptor is a man aged 45-65 years with Graves' hyperthyroidism.

Here the CDR3 DNA reads TGTGCCAGCAGCTTACTTGGAGGGGTCGGCAAAAACATTCAGTACTTC. Its translation is CASSLLGGVGKNIQYF. The V gene is TRBV7-9, the J gene TRBJ2-4, with a possible D match to TRBD2 (6 bases). The germline V gene has CDR1 SEHNR and CDR2 FQNEAQ (reference sequence). V lost 2 bases and J lost 3, with 14 bases in between. The CDR3 is made up of 16 amino acids.